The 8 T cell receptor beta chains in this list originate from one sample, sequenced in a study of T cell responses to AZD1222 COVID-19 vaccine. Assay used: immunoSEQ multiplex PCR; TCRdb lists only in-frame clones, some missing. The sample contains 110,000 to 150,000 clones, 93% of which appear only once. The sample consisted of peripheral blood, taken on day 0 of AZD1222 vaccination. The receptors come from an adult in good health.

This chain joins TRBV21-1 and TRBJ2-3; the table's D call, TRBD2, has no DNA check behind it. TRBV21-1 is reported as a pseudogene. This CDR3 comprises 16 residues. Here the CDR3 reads CASSTEGLAFTDTQYF. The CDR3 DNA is TGTGCCAGCAGCACGGAGGGCCTAGCATTCACAGATACGCAGTATTTT.

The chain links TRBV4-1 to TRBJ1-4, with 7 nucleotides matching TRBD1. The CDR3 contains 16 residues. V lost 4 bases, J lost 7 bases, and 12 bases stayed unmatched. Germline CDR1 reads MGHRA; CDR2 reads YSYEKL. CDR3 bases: TGCGCCAGCAGCCTACACACAGGGGCTGGCGGTGAAAAACTGTTTTTT. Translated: CASSLHTGAGGEKLFF.

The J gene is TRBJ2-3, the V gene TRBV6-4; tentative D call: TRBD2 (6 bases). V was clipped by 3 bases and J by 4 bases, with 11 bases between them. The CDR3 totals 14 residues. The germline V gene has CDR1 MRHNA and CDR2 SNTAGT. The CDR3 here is CASSERAGPDTQYF. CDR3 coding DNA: TGTGCCAGCAGTGAACGGGCGGGACCAGATACGCAGTATTTT.

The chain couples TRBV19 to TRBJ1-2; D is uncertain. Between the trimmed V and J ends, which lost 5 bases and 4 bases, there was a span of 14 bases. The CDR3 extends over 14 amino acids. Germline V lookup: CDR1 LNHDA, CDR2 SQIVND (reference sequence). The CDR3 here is CASSEQRVPYGYTF. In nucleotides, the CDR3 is TGTGCCAGTAGTGAACAAAGGGTGCCCTATGGCTACACCTTC.

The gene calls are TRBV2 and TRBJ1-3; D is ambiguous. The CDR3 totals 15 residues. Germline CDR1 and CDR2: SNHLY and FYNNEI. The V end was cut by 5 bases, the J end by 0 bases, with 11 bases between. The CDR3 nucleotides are TGTGCCAGCAGTCCCAACCCCGGCTCTGGAAACACCATATATTTT. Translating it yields CASSPNPGSGNTIYF. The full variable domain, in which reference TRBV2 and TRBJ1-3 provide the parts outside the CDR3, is EPEVTQTPSHQVTQMGQEVILRCVPISNHLYFYWYRQILGQKVEFLVSFYNNEISEKSEIFDDQFSVERPDGSNFTLKIRSTKLEDSAMYFCASSPNPGSGNTIYFGEGSWLTVV.

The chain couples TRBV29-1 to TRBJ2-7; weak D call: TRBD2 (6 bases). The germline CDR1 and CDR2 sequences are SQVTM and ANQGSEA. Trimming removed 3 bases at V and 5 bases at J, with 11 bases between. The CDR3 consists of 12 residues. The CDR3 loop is CSVEQGGDEQYF. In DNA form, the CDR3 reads TGCAGCGTTGAGCAGGGAGGCGACGAGCAGTACTTC.

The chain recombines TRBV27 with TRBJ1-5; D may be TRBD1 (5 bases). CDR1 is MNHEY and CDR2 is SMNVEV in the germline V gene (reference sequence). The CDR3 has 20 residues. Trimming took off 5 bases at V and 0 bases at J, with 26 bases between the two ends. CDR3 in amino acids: CASSPRVIILGLHSNQPQHF. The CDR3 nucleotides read TGTGCCAGCAGTCCCAGGGTTATTATCCTGGGACTGCATAGCAATCAGCCCCAGCATTTT.

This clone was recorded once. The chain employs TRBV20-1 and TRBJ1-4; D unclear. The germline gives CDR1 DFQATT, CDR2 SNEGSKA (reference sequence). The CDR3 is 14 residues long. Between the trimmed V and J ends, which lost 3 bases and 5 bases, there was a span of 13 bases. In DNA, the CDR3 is TGCAGTGCTAGTAGCCGGACGATCAATGAAAAACTGTTTTTT. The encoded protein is CSASSRTINEKLFF.